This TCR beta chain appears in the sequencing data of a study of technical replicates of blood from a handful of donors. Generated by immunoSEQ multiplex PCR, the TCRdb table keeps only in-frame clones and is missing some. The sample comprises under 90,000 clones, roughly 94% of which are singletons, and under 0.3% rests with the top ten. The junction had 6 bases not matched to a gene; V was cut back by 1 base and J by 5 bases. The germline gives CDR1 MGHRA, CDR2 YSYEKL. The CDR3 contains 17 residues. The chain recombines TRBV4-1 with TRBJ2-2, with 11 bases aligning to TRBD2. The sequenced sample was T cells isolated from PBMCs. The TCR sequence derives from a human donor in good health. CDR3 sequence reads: CASSQGRVAGGTGELFF. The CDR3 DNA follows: TGCGCCAGCAGCCAAGGTCGGGTAGCGGGAGGGACCGGGGAGCTGTTTTTT.